The sequence of this TCR beta chain was determined in a study of low-dose radiotherapy and immunotherapy resistance in tumors. Study details: Patients received cyclophosphamide 200 mg/m2 intravenously every two weeks, the day before radiation-immunotherapy.

The ends were cut back, 2 bases at V and 7 bases at J, with 14 bases in the middle. The CDR3 loop spans 14 amino acids. Looked up from germline, CDR1 is SGHTA and CDR2 is FQGNSA. TRAV- and TRBV-specific primers, spanning alpha and beta chains, primed first-strand cDNA. TCRs were put through roughly 20 PCR cycles of amplification with Phusion. A constant-region primer and the V-primer adapter served as the primer pair. From the reads, TCRdb called clonotypes with MiXCR, one entry per CDR3 protein. This table has more than 70,000 distinct CDR3 sequences, around 30% appearing once. Time point in this sample: before trial treatment. Nivolumab, ipilimumab, aspirin, low-dose cyclophosphamide and low-dose radiotherapy were all administered to the donors.

The sample consisted of PBMCs, taken before treatment. The clonotype was recovered from a female donor with ovarian cancer. The genes are TRBV7-2 and TRBJ2-5; weak D call: TRBD1 (7 bases). The CDR3 DNA reads as TGTGCCAGCAGCTTACCTAGCGCAGGGGGGACCCAGTACTTC. As protein: CASSLPSAGGTQYF.